This T cell receptor beta chain appears in the sequencing data of a study of blood T cell repertoires in COVID-19 (dated by TCRdb to 2019 to 2021). Some background on the complete study: Samples from collaborators originated in the United States, Italy and Spain and spanned both the acute and convalescent phases of COVID-19. The material from the prospective study consisted of cDNA or gDNA derived from T cells, B-cell-depleted T cells, or PBMCs. The dataset comprised deeply sampled blood TCRbeta repertoires from subjects exposed to, actively infected with, or recovered from COVID-19. The repertoires were released in a freely available public database intended as a resource for research on the immune response to SARS-CoV-2. The samples were drawn from the first 160 participants of the ongoing ImmuneRACE study and from 1,200 or so subjects provided by 6 global collaborators. A de-identified subject ID, COVID-19 status, age in years and sex were almost always included in the sample metadata. Where available, HLA class I and class II types were taken from metadata supplied by the sample provider and were not determined by assay-based typing.

General findings and caveats noted by the study authors: Clinical and demographic metadata were provided uncurated, with the amount varying by source and participant.

Participants in the prospective study were enrolled through a virtual design, were aged about 18 to 100 years, and lived in some 24 United States geographic areas. In the prospective study, participants were assigned to cohorts based on the clinical history participants reported in a screening survey and a study questionnaire. Exposed participants had been in contact with someone with a PCR-confirmed or clinician-diagnosed COVID-19 case within 2 weeks of study entry. In the prospective study, whole blood, serum and a nasopharyngeal or oropharyngeal swab were collected from each participant by mobile phlebotomists. Over a 2-month period, participants in the prospective study had the option of providing additional blood draws and questionnaires. Prospective study blood samples were shipped either frozen or at room temperature before DNA extraction. From cysteine to phenylalanine, the CDR3 is 18 amino acids long. Solely the CDR3 DNA is kept, with 54 bases framed from the first base. Between the V and J ends, shortened by 0 bases and 2 bases respectively, the junction contains 23 bases. CDR1 and CDR2 are drawn from the germline V gene (reference sequence): GTSNPN, SVGIG.

TCRbeta CDR3 regions were amplified from genomic DNA using the immunoSEQ Assay, a bias-controlled multiplex PCR. Under the source paper's analysis protocol: The number of nucleated cells in each sample was estimated from the amplification of reference gene primers within the assay. To quantify the absolute abundance of each unique TCRbeta CDR3 rearrangement, sequence reads were collapsed and filtered. For each sample, productive Simpson clonality was calculated as the square root of Simpson's diversity index across productive rearrangements. TCRdb re-hosts the immuneACCESS table, in-frame sequences only. Its copies lack some clones; in the studies checked, an unresolved V gene accounts for under half of them, and the cause for the rest is not known. V and J calls and clone size are those listed in that table; D and trimming were worked out from the DNA. Counted in this sample were more than 150,000 clones; more than 75% of them appeared once. The biggest ten clones account for roughly an eighth of the sample.

In the case of this clone: This clone's antigen is unknown. No clone much larger than this one lies a single base away; base qualities are absent.

Recombination joined TRBV30 with TRBJ2-7, and perhaps TRBD1 as D gene, on 6 matching bases. This TCR derives from a man aged 60 to 69 who had been exposed to COVID-19. The sample consisted of PBMCs or T cells enriched from blood (not recorded which). The CDR3 amino acid sequence is: CAWSVLQGTLPGTYEQYF. The bases read TGTGCCTGGAGTGTACTACAGGGTACCCTTCCAGGGACCTACGAGCAGTACTTC.